This T cell receptor beta chain was recorded in a study of T-cell memory formation after mild COVID-19. In its sample, this clonotype was seen a few times. A 5'RACE reaction primed in the constant segment made cDNA libraries of TCR alpha and TCR beta, and these carried sample barcodes and UMIs. TCRdb re-called the 5' RACE reads with MiXCR, one entry per CDR3 protein. The table includes 350,000 to 400,000 distinct CDR3 sequences, approximately 21% detected once. The origin of this receptor is an adult woman who had mild COVID-19 (a few samples of this study predate the infection). Cell type and time point are not known. The sample taken for sequencing was PBMCs or a T cell subset sorted from them (not recorded which).

CDR3 bases: TGTGCCACCAGCAGAGGAGGGGGCAGCAATCAGCCCCAGCATTTT. Translation gives CATSRGGGSNQPQHF. This chain links TRBV15 with TRBJ1-5; 7 bases match TRBD1. The V gene end was trimmed by 1 base and the J gene end by 1 base; junction bases not matched to a gene: 1. Germline CDR1 LNHNV, CDR2 YYDKDF (reference sequence). The CDR3 is 15 residues long. The variable domain in full, completed from reference TRBV15 and TRBJ1-5, reads DAMVIQNPRYQVTQFGKPVTLSCSQTLNHNVMYWYQQKSSQAPKLLFHYYDKDFNNEADTPDNFQSRRPNTSFCFLDIRSPGLGDTAMYLCATSRGGGSNQPQHFGDGTRLSIL.